The source of this TCR beta chain is a study of shared clonotypes between healthy human individuals (dated by TCRdb to about 2020). Regarding the research as a whole: The cohort comprised a couple of women and three men aged 18 to 49 years. For each donor, CD4 naive and CD4 memory were each given three plates, CD8 naive was given two plates, and CD8 memory was given one plate. The study deeply sequenced blood TCR repertoires of roughly five healthy adults to estimate repertoire size and the extent of clonotype sharing between individuals. Different laboratories and diverse techniques were used to prepare libraries and sequence TCR repertoires, to increase sequencing depth and limit assay-specific biases. Per donor, leukapheresis produced somewhere between about 0.85 and 9.5 billion PBMCs.

In regard to this clone: Which antigen it targets is not known. No per-base quality is available; no much larger clone lies one base away.

The research as a whole found: Based on pairwise subsampling, the degree of clonotype sharing among donors was expected to be affected by sequencing depth. Naive subsets generally had larger estimated clonotype richness than memory subsets did. Compared with non-shared clonotypes, the clonotypes found in all four sorted-subset donors had higher generation probabilities. Because the study included only a small number of donors, the genetic and exposure-history diversity represented was limited. Incomplete sequencing was indicated by rarefaction of sorted-subset datasets, despite the large sequencing depth. Sampling was limited to blood, and TCR repertoires in tissue likely differ from TCR repertoires in blood. When a few donors were compared, the shared fraction of clonotypes was about 5% for naive CD4, less than 4% for naive CD8, 2% to 2.5% for memory CD4, and roughly 0.4% for memory CD8.

The donors were healthy, HIV-negative adults with no recently reported acute infections or vaccinations. All donors were Caucasian adults living in Nashville, Tennessee, USA. CD4+ T cells were enriched by magnetic negative selection; naive cells were then positively selected on CD45RA, and the negative fraction formed the memory subset. Blood was obtained by leukapheresis, after which PBMCs were separated by Ficoll-Histopaque density gradient centrifugation and cryopreserved in liquid nitrogen vapor phase. Purity and quantity of every magnetically sorted T cell population were checked by analytical flow cytometry. Each sorted fraction had its genomic DNA isolated and then quantified by UV absorbance on a Nanodrop 2000c. From a lookup of the germline V gene, CDR1 and CDR2 are MGHDK and SYGVNS. V is cut by 6 bases and J by 2 bases, and the space between the germline ends is 16 bases. From the cysteine up to the phenylalanine, the CDR3 has a length of 15 residues. Only the CDR3 DNA stays, 45 bases, in frame from base 1.

TCR CDR3 regions were amplified from genomic DNA by multiplex PCR using the deep immunoSEQ assay. Genomic DNA extracted from each cell subset was distributed evenly over all wells of several immunoSEQ 96-well plates, and each plate served as one replicate. For sorted subsets, approximately 190 ng genomic DNA, equal to 25,000 to 35,000 T cell genomes, was loaded into each replicate PCR. The purified libraries were quantified using a Qubit 3.0 fluorometer, sized with a Bioanalyzer 2100, and then quantified again using the KAPA Library Quantification kit. Every immunoSEQ 96-well plate was sequenced on a dedicated single-read 150-cycle Illumina NextSeq 550 flow cell. The paper's data handling went like this. Because only junctional sequences without quality scores were contained in the immunoSEQ output, filtering matching that applied to full-length reads could not be performed. Sequences were annotated with PyIR, a Python wrapper for IgBLAST v1.9, and V/J genes and CDR3 were assigned using IMGT germline references. Any read was removed if the V/J assignment was weak (E-value above 1e-6), the CDR3 was missing, or the read contained stop codons, out-of-frame junctions, or ambiguous translated residues. V3J clonotypes were defined as sequences sharing an identical inferred V gene, J gene, and CDR3 amino acid sequence. The percentage overlap between two repertoires was calculated by dividing the number of shared unique clonotypes by the size of the smaller repertoire. Repertoire richness was assessed with RTK rarefaction, the Chao1 estimator, and Recon v2.1 estimates of unobserved clonotypes. Generation probabilities were computed with OLGA for all TCRbeta clonotypes obtained by the gDNA method from several donors. The immuneACCESS repertoire file appears here via TCRdb, limited to in-frame rearrangements. These files lack a portion of the clones; in checked studies, under half of the deficit traces to unresolved V genes, and the cause of the others is not known. V and J calls and clone size come straight from that table; D and trimming were deduced from the DNA. This sample has over a million clones in its table, and roughly 96% of those were observed once. About 1.2% of the sample is in the top ten clones.

This clonotype originated in a man aged 25 to 45 in good health. Recombination joined TRBV25-1 with TRBJ1-2; a tentative D call is TRBD1 (5 bases match). Sequencing was performed on naive CD4+ T cells sorted from blood. The cell subset or site label, as the study defines it: CD45RA+ positively selected. Here is the DNA: TGTGCCAGCAGCCAACCGGGGACCCTAAACTATGGCTACACCTTC. Translation gives CASSQPGTLNYGYTF.